This T cell receptor (beta chain) was sequenced for a study of shared clonotypes between healthy human individuals. Clones were read by immunoSEQ multiplex PCR, and TCRdb kept only the in-frame ones, dropping some. In the table there are more than 2 million clones, just under 95% of which are singletons. Study-wide findings and caveats: The generation probabilities recorded for non-shared clonotypes fell below those of clonotypes shared by all four donors.

The CDR3 is 15 amino acids. Trimming took off 3 bases at V and 4 bases at J, with 16 bases between the two ends. Germline CDR1 is SGHDT and CDR2 is YYEEEE. As regards this clone: As yet, its antigen is unknown.

Naive CD8 cells, CD45RO-negative and positively selected for CCR7, excluded terminally differentiated effector memory CD45RA+ cells. Every donor, a Caucasian adult, lived in Nashville, Tennessee. This rearrangement joins TRBV5-6 to TRBJ1-1, with D unresolved. The sequencing input was naive CD8+ T cells from PBMCs. The receptor comes from a young man in good health. Some clones in this sample may be carry-over from other donors' samples. CDR3 residues: CASSSEREAVTEAFF. CDR3 nucleotide sequence: TGTGCCAGCAGCTCGGAACGGGAAGCGGTCACTGAAGCTTTCTTT.